The T cell receptor (beta chain) under discussion was sequenced for a study of blood T cell repertoires in COVID-19. Study context: Acute-phase and convalescent COVID-19 samples originated in the United States, Italy and Spain. Sources were T cells, B-cell-depleted T cells, or PBMCs; the material itself was cDNA or gDNA.

Original processing methods: Estimation of nucleated cell counts was performed using reference gene primer amplification. The table came from immunoSEQ multiplex PCR; TCRdb's copy has only in-frame clones and leaves some out. The V and J calls and clone size were taken over from that table, and D and trimming were inferred from the DNA. Of about 110,000 clones in the sample, 65% to 75% are singletons; the top ten hold about 5.9%. This sequence was found in a man older than 75 with acute or convalescent COVID-19. Sequencing was done on a sample of peripheral blood.

The CDR3 protein is CASSIDPTGVAFF. CDR3 DNA: TGTGCCAGTAGTATAGACCCGACAGGGGTGGCTTTCTTT. The V and J genes are TRBV19 and TRBJ1-1; 8 positions agree with TRBD1. This CDR3 is built from 13 residues. From germline, CDR1 is LNHDA and CDR2 SQIVND (reference sequence). Losses at the gene ends were 0 bases for V and 11 bases for J; bases not matched to a gene: 5.